Presented here are 5 T cell receptor beta chains from one specimen sequenced in a study of T-cell reconstitution after alpha-beta-depleted transplantation in children. Unique molecular identifiers were incorporated into the prepared TCRbeta library. TCRdb re-derived calls from the PCR reads in MiXCR, one entry per CDR3 protein. This table has approximately 16,000 distinct CDR3 sequences, 4.5% to 6.5% appearing once. Source: PBMCs, taken before TCRalphabeta/CD19-depleted stem cell transplant. The source of these receptors is a boy aged 5-17 years with acute lymphoblastic leukemia, due to receive a stem cell transplant.

This clonotype was picked up many times. The J gene is TRBJ2-3, the V gene TRBV19; 11 positions agree with TRBD2. This CDR3 region has 15 residues. CDR1 is LNHDA, CDR2 SQIVND, per germline (reference sequence). V shed 3 bases and J 5 bases; nucleotides not matched to a gene: 4. As DNA, the CDR3 is TGTGCCAGTAGTATTCTAGCGGGAGGCGGAGATACGCAGTATTTT. Its protein product is CASSILAGGGDTQYF. The full variable domain, in which reference TRBV19 and TRBJ2-3 provide the parts outside the CDR3, is DGGITQSPKYLFRKEGQNVTLSCEQNLNHDAMYWYRQDPGQGLRLIYYSQIVNDFQKGDIAEGYSVSREKKESFPLTVTSAQKNPTAFYLCASSILAGGGDTQYFGPGTRLTVL.

Of note for this clonotype: A much larger clone lies a single base off, so this may be a read error. The genes are TRBV21-1 and TRBJ2-1; the table gives TRBD1 as D, unverified against the DNA. TRBV21-1 is flagged as a pseudogene. This CDR3 is built from 17 residues. The CDR3 sequence is CASSRPPPGQGFSEQLF. CDR3 DNA sequence: TGTGCCAGCAGCAGACCGCCTCCGGGACAGGGGTTTAGCGAGCAGTTATTC.

By sample share, this clonotype is medium-sized (0.01 to 0.1%). The chain links TRBV12-3 or TRBV12-4 to TRBJ2-5; TRBD2 aligns across 9 bases. This CDR3 comprises 14 residues. Trimming removed 5 bases from V and 7 bases from J; junction bases left unmatched: 8. The chain's CDR3 is CASSPGLAPGTQYF. DNA of the CDR3: TGTGCCAGCAGTCCGGGACTAGCACCGGGGACCCAGTACTTC.

Ten or more counts support this clonotype. The V call is TRBV18, the J call TRBJ1-2; 7 bases fit TRBD1. The CDR3 is 20 residues long. Germline loops: CDR1 KGHSH, CDR2 LQKENI. V lost 1 base and J lost 4; bases outside the gene matches: 21. CDR3 loop: CASSPQGSGDRPDWGYGYTF. The CDR3 nucleotides are TGTGCCAGCTCACCACAAGGGAGCGGGGACAGACCCGATTGGGGCTATGGCTACACCTTC.

This clonotype was observed a few times. V is TRBV9 and J is TRBJ2-7; D remains unclear. Deletions cut 8 bases from V and 10 bases from J, with 19 bases between. Per the germline V gene, CDR1 is SGDLS and CDR2 is YYNGEE. The CDR3 runs to 12 residues. The CDR3 here is CARSFFILTQYF. The CDR3 DNA follows: TGTGCCAGGTCATTCTTCATCCTCACCCAGTACTTC.